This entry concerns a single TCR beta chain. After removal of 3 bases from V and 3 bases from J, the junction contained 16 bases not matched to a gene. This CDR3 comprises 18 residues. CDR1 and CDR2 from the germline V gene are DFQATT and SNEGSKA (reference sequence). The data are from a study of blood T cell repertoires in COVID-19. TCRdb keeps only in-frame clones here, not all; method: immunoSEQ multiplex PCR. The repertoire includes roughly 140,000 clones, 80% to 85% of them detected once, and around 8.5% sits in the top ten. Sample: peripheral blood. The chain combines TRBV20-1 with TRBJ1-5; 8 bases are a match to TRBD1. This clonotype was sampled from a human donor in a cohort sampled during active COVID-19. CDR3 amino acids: CSASERTGRWDNNQPQHF. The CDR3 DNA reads TGCAGTGCTAGTGAACGGACAGGGCGTTGGGATAACAATCAGCCCCAGCATTTT.